This T cell receptor beta chain was sequenced for a study of regulatory T cells in long-lasting Graves disease. Study-wide findings and caveats: Repertoires from persistent disease leaned toward TRBV28, TRBJ1-2 and TRBJ2-5. Since the sample size was small, accuracy may have been reduced. Persistent Graves' patients showed a TCR diversity that was lower than that of newly diagnosed ones.

Turning to this clonotype: Its matching antigen is unknown.

Trimming removed 3 bases from V and 0 bases from J; junction bases left unmatched: 10. CDR3 length: 18 residues. CDR1 is LGHNA, CDR2 YNFKEQ, per germline. Libraries of TCR beta came from iRepertoire HTBI primers plus Arm-PCR of CDR3 regions. TCRdb re-derived calls from the multiplex PCR reads in MiXCR, one entry per CDR3 protein. Here the sample spans around 450,000 distinct CDR3 sequences, under 25% being singletons. Time point in this sample: persistent/refractory GD, antithyroid drugs over 5 years with positive TRAb. Researchers made the TCR library from RNA that was extracted from PBMCs. This chain connects TRBV4-2 to TRBJ1-1; 10 positions agree with TRBD1. This clonotype originated in a female donor with Graves disease. Sequenced here: peripheral blood mononuclear cells (PBMCs), sampled when the disease was refractory, from a patient treated with antithyroid drugs. CDR3 sequence: CASSHPRDRGLMNTEAFF. In DNA form, the CDR3 reads TGTGCCAGCAGCCACCCCCGGGACAGGGGTCTCATGAACACTGAAGCTTTCTTT.